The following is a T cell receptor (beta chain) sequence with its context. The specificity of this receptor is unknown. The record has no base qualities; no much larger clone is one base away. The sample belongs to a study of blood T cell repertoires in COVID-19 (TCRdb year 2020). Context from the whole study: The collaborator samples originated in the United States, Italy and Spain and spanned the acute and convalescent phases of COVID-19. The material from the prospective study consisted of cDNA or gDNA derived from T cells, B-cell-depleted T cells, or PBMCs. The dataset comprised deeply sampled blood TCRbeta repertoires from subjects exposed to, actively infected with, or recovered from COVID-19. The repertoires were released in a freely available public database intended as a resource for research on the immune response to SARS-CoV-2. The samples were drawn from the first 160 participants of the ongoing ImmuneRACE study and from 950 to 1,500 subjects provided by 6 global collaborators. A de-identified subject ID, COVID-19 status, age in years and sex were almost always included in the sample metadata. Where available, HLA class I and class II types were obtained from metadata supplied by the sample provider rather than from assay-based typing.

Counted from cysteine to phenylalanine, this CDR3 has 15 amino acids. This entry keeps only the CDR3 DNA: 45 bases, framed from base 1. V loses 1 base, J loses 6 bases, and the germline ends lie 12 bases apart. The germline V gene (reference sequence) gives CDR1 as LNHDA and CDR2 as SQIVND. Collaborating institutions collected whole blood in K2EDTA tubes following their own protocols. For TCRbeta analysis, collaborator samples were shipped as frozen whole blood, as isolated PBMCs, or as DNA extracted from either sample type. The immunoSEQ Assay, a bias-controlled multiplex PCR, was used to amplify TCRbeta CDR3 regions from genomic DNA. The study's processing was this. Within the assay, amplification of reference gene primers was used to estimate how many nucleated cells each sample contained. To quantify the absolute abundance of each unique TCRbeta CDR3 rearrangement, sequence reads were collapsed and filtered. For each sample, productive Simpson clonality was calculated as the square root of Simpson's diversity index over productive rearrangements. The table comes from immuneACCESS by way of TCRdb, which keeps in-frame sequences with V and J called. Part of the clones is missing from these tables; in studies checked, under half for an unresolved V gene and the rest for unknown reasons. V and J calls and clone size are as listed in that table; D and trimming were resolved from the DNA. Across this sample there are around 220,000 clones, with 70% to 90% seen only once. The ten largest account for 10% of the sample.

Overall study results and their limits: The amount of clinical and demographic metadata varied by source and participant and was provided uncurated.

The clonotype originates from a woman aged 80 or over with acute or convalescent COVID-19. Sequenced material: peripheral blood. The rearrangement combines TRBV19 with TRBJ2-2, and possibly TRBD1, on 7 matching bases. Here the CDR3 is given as CASSIGRGQAGELFF. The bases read TGTGCCAGTAGTATAGGGAGGGGGCAGGCCGGGGAGCTGTTTTTT.